Described below is a single T cell receptor beta chain sequence and its context. Its antigen is unidentified. Investigators sorted each CD8+ T cell subset in triplicate, taking approximately 330,000 cells each time. Naive CD8+ T cells showed CD45RO-CCR7+CD27+CD95-. Germline CDR1 is LGHDT and CDR2 is YNNKEL (reference sequence). This CDR3 region has 15 residues. These data come from a study of CXCR3-negative and CXCR3-positive naive CD8 T cells. Turning to the study itself: Total TRB output reached some 130 million reads, about 1.5 +/- 0.3 million per library.

Findings of the study overall: High diversity, comparable across both naive subsets, contrasted with much lower diversity in memory CD8+ cells.

Carrying UMI labels, the TRB cDNA libraries were prepared through 5' RACE. TCRdb re-called the 5' RACE reads, yielding one record per CDR3 amino acid sequence without DNA. The specimen's table records approximately 88,000 distinct CDR3 sequences. The chain has TRBV3-1 and TRBJ2-2. The receptor was isolated from a human donor in good health. Some clones in this sample may be carry-over from other donors' samples. The specimen was naive CXCR3- CD8+ T cells from blood. As to subset: CD45RO-CCR7+CD27+CD95- naive CD8+ T cells lacking CXCR3 (TNR3-). The CDR3 spells CASSQESPNTGELFF.